What follows are 13 T cell receptor beta chains derived from one specimen sequenced in a study of T-cell reconstitution after alpha-beta-depleted transplantation in children (dated by TCRdb to about 2016). The intended sense of this specimen's treatment or condition label: allogeneic hematopoietic cell transplantation with graft depleted of TCRalphabeta T cells and CD19 B cells. The library was built by means of PCR. Sequenced using an Illumina HiSeq 2500. TCR libraries were prepared with molecular barcoding, using unique molecular identifiers to normalize TCRbeta repertoire quantification. Clones were called with MiXCR by TCRdb after fastp trimmed the public reads at Q25, and only in-frame beta chains were retained. Each CDR3 protein appears once, grouped with its most common genes and DNA. This sample holds under 150,000 distinct CDR3 sequences; about 9.6% were observed only once. The leading ten clones occupy approximately 25% of the sample.

The specimen comprised PBMCs, mostly from graft donor cells, sampled 180 days after TCRalphabeta/CD19-depleted stem cell transplant. The receptors derive from a girl younger than two who had a stem cell transplant for combined immunodeficiency, so the T cells may come from the graft donor.

The chain couples TRBV2 to TRBJ2-5; no reliable D call. Germline-derived CDR1 and CDR2 are SNHLY and FYNNEI. Trimming stripped 4 bases from V and 7 bases from J, with 10 bases between. The CDR3 has 12 amino acids. In DNA, the CDR3 is TGTGCCAGCAGTGTGTCTTGGGGGACCCAGTACTTC. Its translation: CASSVSWGTQYF.

The rearrangement links TRBV5-5 to TRBJ2-3; maybe TRBD1 (6 bases). There are 15 residues in the CDR3. Between the trimmed V and J ends, which lost 0 bases and 0 bases, there was a span of 8 bases. The germline gives CDR1 SGHKS, CDR2 YYEKEE (reference sequence). CDR3 DNA: TGTGCCAGCAGCTTGGGTCAGGGGAGCACAGATACGCAGTATTTT. As protein: CASSLGQGSTDTQYF.

This clonotype was picked up many times. V is TRBV20-1 and J is TRBJ2-3; perhaps D is TRBD1 or TRBD2 (6 bases each). This CDR3 region has 15 residues. Trimming stripped 5 bases from V and 0 bases from J, with 15 bases between. Germline CDR1 reads DFQATT; CDR2 reads SNEGSKA (reference sequence). In DNA form, the CDR3 reads TGCAGTGCTGCCCGGGGGCTAGCGAGCACAGATACGCAGTATTTT. Translating it yields CSAARGLASTDTQYF.

This sequence joins TRBV11-1 and TRBJ2-4, with D possibly TRBD1 on 6 matching bases. The ends were cut back, 0 bases at V and 0 bases at J, with 30 bases in the middle. The CDR3 spans 23 residues. CDR1 is SGHAT and CDR2 is FQDESV in the germline V gene (reference sequence). CDR3 amino acids: CASSLAERGRDPWGLLAKNIQYF. The CDR3 DNA is TGTGCCAGCAGCTTAGCGGAGAGAGGCAGGGACCCTTGGGGGCTCCTAGCCAAAAACATTCAGTACTTC.

This clonotype has only a few counts. The chain carries TRBV6-2 or TRBV6-3 and TRBJ2-7, with TRBD2 as a possible D gene (5 bases). Trimming shortened V by 4 bases and J by 2 bases, and 9 bases separated the two germline ends. The CDR3 is 13 amino acids. Germline V gene data show CDR1 as MNHEY and CDR2 as SVGEGT. The CDR3 sequence is CASSWSGPYEQYF. The CDR3 coding sequence is TGTGCCAGCAGTTGGAGCGGACCCTACGAGCAGTACTTC.

This clonotype was seen only a few times. This chain connects TRBV7-2 to TRBJ1-3; D is perhaps TRBD1 (6 bases). Trimming removed 1 base at V and 0 bases at J, with 7 bases between. CDR1 is SGHTA and CDR2 is FQGNSA in the germline V gene. The CDR3 is 15 residues long. The CDR3 nucleotides are TGTGCCAGCAGCTTAGAGGGGGGCTCTGGAAACACCATATATTTT. Translation gives CASSLEGGSGNTIYF.

This clonotype was recorded a few times. The V call is TRBV18, the J call TRBJ2-2, with D maybe TRBD1 (6 bases). V was shortened by 3 bases and J by 0 bases, with 8 bases between the two germline ends. The germline gives CDR1 KGHSH, CDR2 LQKENI. The CDR3 covers 15 residues. CDR3 loop: CASSPTGANTGELFF. CDR3 DNA: TGTGCCAGCTCACCGACAGGCGCGAACACCGGGGAGCTGTTTTTT.

This clonotype was seen only a few times. The V call is TRBV29-1, the J call TRBJ1-2; no reliable D call. Trimming took off 0 bases at V and 1 base at J, with 6 bases between the two ends. Looked up from germline, CDR1 is SQVTM and CDR2 is ANQGSEA. CDR3 length: 13 amino acids. CDR3 protein: CSVEDRLNYGYTF. The CDR3 DNA is TGCAGCGTTGAAGACAGACTTAACTATGGCTACACCTTC.

The chain links TRBV5-6 to TRBJ2-7; the D is unclear. In germline, CDR1 is SGHDT, CDR2 YYEEEE. V lost 4 bases, J lost 1 base, and 15 bases lay in between. CDR3 length equals 15 residues. CDR3 sequence: CASSPSSGRSYEQYF. For the CDR3, the DNA is TGTGCCAGCAGCCCTTCGTCAGGCCGGTCCTACGAGCAGTACTTC.

At least ten counts were recorded for this clonotype. V is TRBV25-1 and J is TRBJ2-7; 9 bases line up with TRBD1. V lost 6 bases and J lost 3; bases outside the gene matches: 9. The germline V gene encodes CDR1 MGHDK and CDR2 SYGVNS. This CDR3 has 15 residues. CDR3 DNA: TGTGCCAGCAGACCCGGGACAGGGTATGTCTACGAGCAGTACTTC. Protein sequence: CASRPGTGYVYEQYF.

This clonotype was observed a handful of times. The chain couples TRBV5-1 to TRBJ2-5; D not resolved. The CDR3 is 14 residues long. The germline V gene encodes CDR1 SGHRS and CDR2 YFSETQ. V lost 0 bases to trimming and J lost 1 base, with 7 bases between them. This CDR3 reads CASSLARFQETQYF. In DNA form, the CDR3 reads TGCGCCAGCAGCTTGGCCCGATTCCAAGAGACCCAGTACTTC.

The genes are TRBV12-3 or TRBV12-4 and TRBJ2-5, with D possibly being TRBD2 (5 bases). Trimming took 1 base from V and 5 from J, leaving 20 bases between them. The CDR3 length is 17 residues. The CDR3 here is CASSLGLWPRVGETQYF. CDR3 in DNA: TGTGCCAGCAGTTTAGGCCTCTGGCCGCGGGTTGGGGAGACCCAGTACTTC.

This clonotype was detected a few times. V usage is TRBV29-1 and J usage is TRBJ1-4, with D uncertain. Germline V gene sequence: CDR1 SQVTM, CDR2 ANQGSEA. Trimming pared 1 base from V and 4 bases from J, leaving 7 bases between. CDR3 size: 13 residues. The CDR3 spells CSVEGQNNEKLFF. DNA of the CDR3: TGCAGCGTTGAAGGGCAGAATAATGAAAAACTGTTTTTT.